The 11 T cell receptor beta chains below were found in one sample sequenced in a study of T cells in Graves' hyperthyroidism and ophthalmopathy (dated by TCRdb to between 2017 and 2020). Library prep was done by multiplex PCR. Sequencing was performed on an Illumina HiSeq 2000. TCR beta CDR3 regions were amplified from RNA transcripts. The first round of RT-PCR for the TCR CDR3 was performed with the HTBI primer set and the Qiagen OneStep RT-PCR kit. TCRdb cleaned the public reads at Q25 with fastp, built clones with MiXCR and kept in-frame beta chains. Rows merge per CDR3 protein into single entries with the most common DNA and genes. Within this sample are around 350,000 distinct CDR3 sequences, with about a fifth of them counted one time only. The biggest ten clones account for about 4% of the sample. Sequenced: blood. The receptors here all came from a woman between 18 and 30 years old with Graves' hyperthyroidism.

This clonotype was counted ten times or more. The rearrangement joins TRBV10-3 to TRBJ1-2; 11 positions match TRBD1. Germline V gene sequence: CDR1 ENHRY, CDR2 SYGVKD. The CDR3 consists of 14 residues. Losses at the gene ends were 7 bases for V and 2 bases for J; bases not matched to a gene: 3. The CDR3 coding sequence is TGTGCCATCACTGGACAGGGGGCAAACTATGGCTACACCTTC. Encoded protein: CAITGQGANYGYTF.

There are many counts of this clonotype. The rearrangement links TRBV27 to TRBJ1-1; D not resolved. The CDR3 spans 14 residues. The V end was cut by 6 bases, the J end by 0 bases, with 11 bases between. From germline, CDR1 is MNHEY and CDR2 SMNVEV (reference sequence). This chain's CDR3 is CASRLTRMNTEAFF. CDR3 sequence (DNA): TGTGCCAGCAGGCTGACAAGGATGAACACTGAAGCTTTCTTT.

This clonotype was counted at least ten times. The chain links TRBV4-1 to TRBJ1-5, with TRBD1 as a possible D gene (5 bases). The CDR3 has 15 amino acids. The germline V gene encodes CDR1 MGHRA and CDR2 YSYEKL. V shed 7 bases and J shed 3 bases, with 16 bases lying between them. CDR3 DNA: TGCGCCAGCAAAAAAATGGGTGGGACCAATCAGCCCCAGCATTTT. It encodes CASKKMGGTNQPQHF.

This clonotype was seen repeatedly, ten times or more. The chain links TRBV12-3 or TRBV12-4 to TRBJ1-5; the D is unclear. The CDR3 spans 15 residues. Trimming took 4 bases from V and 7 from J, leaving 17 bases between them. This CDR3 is CASSSGPLRGQPQHF. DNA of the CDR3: TGTGCCAGCAGTTCCGGCCCTCTTCGCGGCCAGCCCCAGCATTTT.

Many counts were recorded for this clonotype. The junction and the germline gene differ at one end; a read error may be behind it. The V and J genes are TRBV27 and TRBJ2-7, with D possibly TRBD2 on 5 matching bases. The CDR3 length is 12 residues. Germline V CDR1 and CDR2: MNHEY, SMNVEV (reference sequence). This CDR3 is CTSTSGGHEQYF. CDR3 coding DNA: TGTACCAGCACATCAGGCGGGCACGAGCAGTACTTC.

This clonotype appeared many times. CDR3 DNA: TGCAGTGCCTTTATGGGAGAGGGGGCTGGCAATCAGCCCCAGCATTTT. Its protein is CSAFMGEGAGNQPQHF. The chain employs TRBV20-1 and TRBJ1-5; 7 bases map to TRBD1. The CDR3 contains 16 residues. Trimming removed 6 bases from V and 2 bases from J; junction bases left unmatched: 13. Germline-derived CDR1 and CDR2 are DFQATT and SNEGSKA (reference sequence).

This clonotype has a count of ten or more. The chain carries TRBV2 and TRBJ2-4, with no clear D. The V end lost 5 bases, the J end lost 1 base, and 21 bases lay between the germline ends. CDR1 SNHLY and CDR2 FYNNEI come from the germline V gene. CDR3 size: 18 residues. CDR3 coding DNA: TGTGCCAGCAGTAAATATAGGCTAGATGTCCTTGCCAAAAACATTCAGTACTTC. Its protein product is CASSKYRLDVLAKNIQYF.

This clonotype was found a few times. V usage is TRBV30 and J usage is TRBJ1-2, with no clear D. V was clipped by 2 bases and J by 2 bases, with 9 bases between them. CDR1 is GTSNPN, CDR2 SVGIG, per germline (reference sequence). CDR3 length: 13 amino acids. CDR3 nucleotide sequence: TGTGCCTGGAGTTTTGCAGGCAACTATGGCTACACCTTC. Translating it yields CAWSFAGNYGYTF.

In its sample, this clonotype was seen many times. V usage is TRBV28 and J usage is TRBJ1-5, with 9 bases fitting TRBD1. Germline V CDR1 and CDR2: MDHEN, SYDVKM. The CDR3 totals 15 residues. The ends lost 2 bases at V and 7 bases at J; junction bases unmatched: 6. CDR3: CASSLPGQGEQPQHF. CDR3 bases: TGTGCCAGCAGTTTACCGGGACAGGGTGAGCAGCCCCAGCATTTT.

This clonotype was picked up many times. CDR3 protein: CASSQGFREETQYF. CDR3 DNA sequence: TGCGCCAGCAGCCAAGGGTTCAGGGAGGAGACCCAGTACTTC. The chain recombines TRBV4-1 with TRBJ2-5; TRBD1 or TRBD2 may be the D gene (5 bases each). This CDR3 has 14 residues. V shed 1 base and J shed 5 bases, with 11 bases lying between them. Germline loops: CDR1 MGHRA, CDR2 YSYEKL.

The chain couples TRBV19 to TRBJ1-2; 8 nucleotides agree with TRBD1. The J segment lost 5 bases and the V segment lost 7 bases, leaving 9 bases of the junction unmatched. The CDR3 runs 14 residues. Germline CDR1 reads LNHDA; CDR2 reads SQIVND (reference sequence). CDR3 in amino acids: CASTGQEGIYGYTF. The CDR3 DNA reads TGTGCCAGTACGGGACAGGAGGGGATTTATGGCTACACCTTC.